These 19 T cell receptor beta chains originate from one sample sequenced in a study of blood T cell repertoires in COVID-19. Only in-frame clones appear in the TCRdb table, and some are missing; sequencing was by immunoSEQ multiplex PCR. The sample has around 190,000 clones; more than 80% are singletons. Sequencing was carried out using PBMCs or T cells enriched from blood (not recorded which). These receptors were collected from a man between 35 and 55 years old who had recovered from COVID-19.

The genes are TRBV9 and TRBJ1-6; 7 nucleotides align to TRBD1. The junction had 5 bases not matched to a gene; V was cut back by 4 bases and J by 7 bases. Germline V gene sequence: CDR1 SGDLS, CDR2 YYNGEE. This CDR3 region has 14 residues. For the CDR3, the DNA is TGTGCCAGCAGCTCTCAACAGGGGAATTCACCCCTCCACTTT. Translating gives CASSSQQGNSPLHF.

This chain connects TRBV10-3 to TRBJ1-6; D gene uncertain. Germline assignment: CDR1 ENHRY and CDR2 SYGVKD. The length of the CDR3 is 15 residues. The V gene lost 0 bases and the J gene lost 9 bases, with 12 bases spanning the gap. The CDR3 is CAISESRGGGSPLHF. CDR3 nucleotide sequence: TGTGCCATCAGTGAGTCACGGGGAGGAGGTTCACCCCTCCACTTT.

The gene calls are TRBV7-9 and TRBJ2-7; no clear D. This CDR3 has 11 residues. The ends were cut back, 5 bases at V and 7 bases at J, with 9 bases in the middle. The germline gives CDR1 SEHNR, CDR2 FQNEAQ (reference sequence). This CDR3 is CASSPNREQYF. The CDR3 DNA reads TGTGCCAGCAGCCCCAACCGGGAGCAGTACTTC.

This chain joins TRBV7-9 and TRBJ2-1; 13 bases match TRBD2. Looked up from germline, CDR1 is SEHNR and CDR2 is FQNEAQ (reference sequence). CDR3 size: 16 residues. Trimming took 3 bases from V and 4 from J; bases not matched to a gene: 3. The CDR3 reads CASSLRTSGGYNEQFF. The CDR3 DNA reads TGTGCCAGCAGCTTGAGGACTAGCGGGGGTTACAATGAGCAGTTCTTC.

The count of this clone is one. The rearrangement joins TRBV4-2 to TRBJ2-1, with TRBD2 matching 14 bases. Germline loops: CDR1 LGHNA, CDR2 YNFKEQ. This CDR3 is built from 17 residues. V gave up 5 bases and J gave up 5 bases; unmatched junction bases: 8. The CDR3 spells CASSRHPGLAGDNEQFF. Written as DNA, the CDR3 is TGTGCCAGCAGCAGGCACCCGGGACTAGCGGGAGACAATGAGCAGTTCTTC.

The chain has TRBV7-2 and TRBJ2-1; D not certain. The CDR3 length is 15 residues. Trimming took 0 bases from V and 1 from J, leaving 7 bases between them. The V gene's germline CDR1 is SGHTA and CDR2 FQGNSA. Here the CDR3 reads CASSLARASYNEQFF. CDR3 bases: TGTGCCAGCAGCTTAGCTCGAGCTTCCTACAATGAGCAGTTCTTC.

A few counts support this clone. This rearrangement joins TRBV14 to TRBJ2-5, with a possible D match to TRBD2 (5 bases). Deletions cut 4 bases from V and 1 base from J, with 10 bases between. The CDR3 is 14 amino acids. In germline, CDR1 is SGHDN, CDR2 FVKESK. The CDR3 DNA follows: TGTGCCAGCAGCCCTTGGACTTCCCAAGAGACCCAGTACTTC. Its translation: CASSPWTSQETQYF.

The chain has TRBV18 and TRBJ1-1; D not resolved. The CDR3 covers 14 residues. Trimming removed 2 bases at V and 4 bases at J, with 11 bases between. Germline CDR1 is KGHSH and CDR2 is LQKENI. The CDR3 here is CASSPSAAFTEAFF. CDR3 nucleotide sequence: TGTGCCAGCTCACCATCCGCGGCTTTCACTGAAGCTTTCTTT.

V and J are TRBV7-9 and TRBJ1-5, with a possible D match to TRBD1 (5 bases). Trimming left V 1 base short and J 2 bases short, with 12 bases between. Germline lookup yields CDR1 SEHNR and CDR2 FQNEAQ (reference sequence). The CDR3 length is 16 residues. This CDR3 is CASSLVSQGRNQPQHF. The CDR3 DNA sequence: TGTGCCAGCAGCTTAGTTTCCCAGGGCCGCAATCAGCCCCAGCATTTT.

The chain carries TRBV2 and TRBJ1-5, with D possibly matching TRBD1 (5 bases). Per germline, CDR1 SNHLY and CDR2 FYNNEI. The CDR3 runs to 15 residues. V lost 6 bases and J lost 6, with 18 bases in between. CDR3 nucleotide sequence: TGTGCCAGCAGCCATGAGGGGCAGGGAGGTCAGCCCCAGCATTTT. The encoded protein is CASSHEGQGGQPQHF.

The gene calls are TRBV7-2 and TRBJ2-5; 11 bases are a match to TRBD1. From germline, CDR1 is SGHTA and CDR2 FQGNSA. The CDR3 is 15 amino acids. The junction had 0 bases not matched to a gene; V was cut back by 3 bases and J by 0 bases. The DNA of the CDR3 is TGTGCCAGCAGCTTGGACAGGGGGCACCAAGAGACCCAGTACTTC. Translated, it gives CASSLDRGHQETQYF.

V gene TRBV11-2 combines with J gene TRBJ1-3; TRBD1 is a possible D gene (5 bases). Trimming left V 4 bases short and J 4 bases short, with 20 bases between. The CDR3 sequence is 17 residues long. Germline V gene lookup returns CDR1 SGHAT and CDR2 FQNNGV. The CDR3 is CASSSAGRGSTGNTIYF. CDR3 DNA sequence: TGTGCCAGCAGCTCGGCCGGTCGGGGGAGTACAGGAAACACCATATATTTT. The variable domain in full, completed from reference TRBV11-2 and TRBJ1-3, reads EAGVAQSPRYKIIEKRQSVAFWCNPISGHATLYWYQQILGQGPKLLIQFQNNGVVDDSQLPKDRFSAERLKGVDSTLKIQPAKLEDSAVYLCASSSAGRGSTGNTIYFGEGSWLTVV.

V usage is TRBV10-2 and J usage is TRBJ1-5; 8 bases are shared with TRBD1. Germline CDR1 and CDR2: WSHSY and SAAADI. V lost 6 bases to trimming and J lost 6 bases; unmatched junction nucleotides: 13. The CDR3 totals 16 residues. Here the CDR3 reads CASSPNRQGSSQPQHF. The CDR3, as DNA: TGCGCCAGCAGCCCGAACCGACAGGGGTCGAGTCAGCCCCAGCATTTT.

V usage is TRBV11-2 and J usage is TRBJ2-2; 9 bases match TRBD1. Losses at the gene ends were 6 bases for V and 1 base for J; bases not matched to a gene: 3. CDR1 and CDR2 from the germline V gene are SGHAT and FQNNGV. The CDR3 is 15 amino acids. In DNA, the CDR3 is TGTGCCAGCAGGGCGGACAGGGGGAACACCGGGGAGCTGTTTTTT. It specifies CASRADRGNTGELFF.

The chain combines TRBV6-1 with TRBJ2-1; TRBD1 aligns across 9 bases. The CDR3 is 14 amino acids. CDR1 MNHNS and CDR2 SASEGT come from the germline V gene. J gave up 9 bases and V 2 bases, and 5 bases lay outside the gene matches. The CDR3 coding sequence is TGTGCCAGCAGTGAAACACAGGGGGCTGTTGAGCAGTTCTTC. Translated, it gives CASSETQGAVEQFF.

This chain joins TRBV10-2 and TRBJ1-1; no clear D. Looked up from germline, CDR1 is WSHSY and CDR2 is SAAADI. Trimming pared 4 bases from V and 0 bases from J, leaving 6 bases between. CDR3 length equals 13 residues. The chain's CDR3 is CASSAQMNTEAFF. CDR3 coding DNA: TGCGCCAGCAGTGCGCAGATGAACACTGAAGCTTTCTTT.

The chain is built from TRBV2 and TRBJ1-6; unclear D gene. Trimming stripped 8 bases from V and 6 bases from J, with 17 bases between. Germline V gene sequence: CDR1 SNHLY, CDR2 FYNNEI. There are 15 residues in the CDR3. CDR3 amino acids: CASATRDRINSPLHF. The CDR3 DNA is TGTGCCAGCGCGACCCGGGATCGGATTAATTCACCCCTCCACTTT.

This chain connects TRBV2 to TRBJ1-5, with 7 bases fitting TRBD1. The CDR3 has 14 residues. Germline V gene lookup returns CDR1 SNHLY and CDR2 FYNNEI. With V trimmed by 10 bases and J by 1 base, 7 bases remained unmatched. CDR3: CAINKGQSNQPQHF. The CDR3 region has the DNA TGTGCCATCAATAAGGGACAGAGCAATCAGCCCCAGCATTTT.

In nucleotides, the CDR3 is TGTGCCAGCAGTGGCCAAGGACTAGTTGCTGGCAATGAGCAGTTCTTC. It encodes CASSGQGLVAGNEQFF. The chain is built from TRBV25-1 and TRBJ2-1, with TRBD2 identical over 7 bases. Trimming at V came to 4 bases and at J to 6 bases, leaving 12 bases not matched to a gene. CDR1 is MGHDK, CDR2 SYGVNS, per germline. This CDR3 comprises 16 residues.